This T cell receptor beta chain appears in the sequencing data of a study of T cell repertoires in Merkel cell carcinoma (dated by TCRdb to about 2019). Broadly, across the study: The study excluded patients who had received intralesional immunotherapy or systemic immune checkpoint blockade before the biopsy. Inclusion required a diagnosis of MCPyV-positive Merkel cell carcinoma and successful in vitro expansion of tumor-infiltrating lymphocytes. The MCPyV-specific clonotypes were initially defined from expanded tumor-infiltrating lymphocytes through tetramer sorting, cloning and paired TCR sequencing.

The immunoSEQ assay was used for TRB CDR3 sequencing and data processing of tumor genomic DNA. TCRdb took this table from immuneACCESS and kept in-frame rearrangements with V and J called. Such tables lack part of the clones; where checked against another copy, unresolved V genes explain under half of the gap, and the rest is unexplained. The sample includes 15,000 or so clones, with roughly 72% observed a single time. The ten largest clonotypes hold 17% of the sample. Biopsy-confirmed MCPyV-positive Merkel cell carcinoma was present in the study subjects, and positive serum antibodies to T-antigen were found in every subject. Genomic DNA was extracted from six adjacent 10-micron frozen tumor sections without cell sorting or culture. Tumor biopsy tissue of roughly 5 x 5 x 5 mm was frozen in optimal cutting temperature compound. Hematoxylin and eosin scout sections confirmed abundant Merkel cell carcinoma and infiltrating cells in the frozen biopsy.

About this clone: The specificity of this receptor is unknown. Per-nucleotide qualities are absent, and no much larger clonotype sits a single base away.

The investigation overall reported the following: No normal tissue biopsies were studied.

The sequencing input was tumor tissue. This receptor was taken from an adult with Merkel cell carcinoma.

The CDR3 in this case is CASSFLAGGYNEQFF. The nucleotide sequence reads as follows: TGTGCCAGCAGTTTCCTAGCGGGAGGTTACAATGAGCAGTTCTTC. The rearranged segments are TRBV27 and TRBJ2-1; the central 11 bases match TRBD2. Sequences MNHEY (CDR1) and SMNVEV (CDR2) are obtained from the germline V gene (reference sequence). For this chain, trimming is 3 bases at the V end and 4 bases at the J end, and the number of junction bases without a gene match is 2. From the cysteine through the phenylalanine, the CDR3 covers 15 amino acids. Only CDR3 DNA is held: 45 bases, read in frame from base 1.